This T cell receptor beta chain originates from a study of T-cell reconstitution after alpha-beta-depleted transplantation in children. General observations from the study: Hyperexpanded clones declined; after one year, newly produced T cells mostly supplied diversity.

Unique molecular identifiers were incorporated during preparation of the TCRbeta library. Via MiXCR, TCRdb re-called the PCR reads, giving one row per CDR3 protein. The table shows approximately 500,000 distinct CDR3 sequences, with under 12% occurring only once. V shed 6 bases and J shed 0 bases, with 7 bases lying between them. This CDR3 has 13 residues. This clonotype was counted ten times or more. The antigen is unknown. The origin of this receptor is a child under 10 years old with inherited bone marrow failure, due to receive a stem cell transplant. The J gene is TRBJ2-3, the V gene TRBV12-3 or TRBV12-4; the D is unclear. The material was PBMCs, obtained before TCRalphabeta/CD19-depleted stem cell transplant. Here the CDR3 DNA reads TGTGCCAGCAGCTTGGTTAGCACAGATACGCAGTATTTT. Translated: CASSLVSTDTQYF.